This TCR beta chain was observed in a study of spatial heterogeneity in lung cancer. Indicated time point: sample taken at primary tumor resection. Unsorted whole RNA of tumor, nontumor lung or frozen PBMC was sequenced. TCRdb recomputed calls from the 5' RACE reads with MiXCR, one row per CDR3 protein. Here the sample spans about 85,000 distinct CDR3 sequences, under 25% being singletons. The length of the CDR3 is 14 residues. V was trimmed by 2 bases and J by 5 bases, leaving 11 bases between them. This clonotype came up many times. The rearrangement links TRBV12-3 or TRBV12-4 to TRBJ2-3; tentative D call: TRBD2 (6 bases). Sequences were derived from PBMCs, sampled at surgery. The sequence was collected from a male donor with early-stage non-small cell lung cancer. The CDR3 coding sequence is TGTGCCAGCAGTTTAACGGACGGGAGAGATACGCAGTATTTT. Amino acid sequence: CASSLTDGRDTQYF.